This T cell receptor beta chain was obtained from a study of blood T cells in healthy people across ages. PCR was performed a second time for 7 to 11 cycles using a sample-barcoded 5' primer and a J-beta primer mix. TCRdb re-called the 5' RACE reads through MiXCR, storing one row per CDR3 protein. The sample lists about 1.6 million distinct CDR3 sequences; around 35% were seen once. Concerning this clonotype itself: A read error may account for a junction end that differs from germline.

The CDR3 totals 15 residues. Per germline, CDR1 ENHRY and CDR2 SYGVKD. This receptor was taken from a woman under 40 in good health. Material for sequencing was blood. The chain is built from TRBV10-3 and TRBJ2-6; D gene unclear. The CDR3: CAVSEVGSGANVLTF. In nucleotides, the CDR3 is TGTGCCGTCAGTGAAGTAGGCTCTGGGGCCAACGTCCTGACTTTC.